This T cell receptor (beta chain) was captured by sequencing in a study of cytomegalovirus exposure and HLA in healthy donors. Germline values: CDR1 GTSNPN, CDR2 SVGIG (reference sequence). CDR3 length equals 17 residues. Trimming took 3 bases from V and 7 from J; bases not matched to a gene: 14. This PCR relied on a set of 60 Vbeta primers and 13 Jbeta primers. The data were produced by immunoSEQ multiplex PCR, yet TCRdb's version contains in-frame clones alone and is incomplete. This repertoire includes more than 95,000 clones. Input material: PBMCs. The chain carries TRBV30 and TRBJ2-1, with 11 bases aligning to TRBD2. The TCR sequence derives from a man younger than 35 in good health and CMV-seronegative. CDR3 sequence: CAWSARGTSGWMNEQFF. CDR3 sequence (DNA): TGTGCCTGGAGCGCAAGAGGGACTAGCGGTTGGATGAATGAGCAGTTCTTC.